A selection of T cell receptor beta chains follows, all from one sample in a study of blood T cells in healthy people across ages. One entry per CDR3 protein results from TCRdb running MiXCR on the 5' RACE reads. Of roughly 1,700,000 distinct CDR3 sequences in the sample, roughly 27% are singletons; the top ten hold less than 9.5%. The sample consisted of blood. Receptors were obtained from a woman in her twenties or thirties in good health. Both conserved end residues are part of each CDR3. The D gene is left open where the match is weak. Clone size, where shown, is once, few, many, or a class for clones that have expanded.

clone_size: NA; v_call: TRBV5-1; cdr3_length: 12; j_call: TRBJ2-1; d_call: NA; cdr3_aa: CASSPDGYEQFF; cdr3_nt: TGCGCCAGCAGCCCCGATGGCTATGAGCAGTTCTTC
clone_size: many; v_call: TRBV29-1; cdr3_length: 13; j_call: TRBJ2-1; d_call: TRBD2; cdr3_aa: CSVDRGRAIEQFF; cdr3_nt: TGCAGCGTTGACCGCGGGAGGGCCATTGAGCAGTTCTTC
clone_size: NA; v_call: TRBV27; cdr3_length: 14; j_call: TRBJ1-5; d_call: NA; cdr3_aa: CASRSGDGNQPQHF; cdr3_nt: TGTGCCAGCAGGTCAGGGGACGGGAATCAGCCCCAGCATTTT
clone_size: NA; v_call: TRBV11-3; cdr3_length: 16; j_call: TRBJ2-1; d_call: TRBD2; cdr3_aa: CASSLFGTSGRNEQFF; cdr3_nt: TGTGCCAGCAGCTTATTCGGGACTAGCGGGAGGAATGAGCAGTTCTTC
clone_size: NA; v_call: TRBV20-1; cdr3_length: 15; j_call: TRBJ1-5; d_call: NA; cdr3_aa: CSASKGILGNQPQHF; cdr3_nt: TGCAGTGCTAGCAAAGGGATCTTGGGCAATCAGCCCCAGCATTTT
clone_size: NA; v_call: TRBV6-6; cdr3_length: 13; j_call: TRBJ1-4; d_call: NA; cdr3_aa: CASSYRRDEKLFF; cdr3_nt: TGTGCCAGCAGTTATAGGCGGGATGAAAAACTGTTTTTT
clone_size: NA; v_call: TRBV29-1; cdr3_length: 14; j_call: TRBJ2-7; d_call: NA; cdr3_aa: CSVERKLSSYEQYF; cdr3_nt: TGCAGCGTTGAGAGAAAGCTTAGCTCCTACGAGCAGTACTTC
clone_size: NA; v_call: TRBV10-1; cdr3_length: 16; j_call: TRBJ2-3; d_call: NA; cdr3_aa: CASSPRELVPQDTQYF; cdr3_nt: TGCGCCAGCAGTCCGCGCGAACTAGTTCCTCAAGATACGCAGTATTTT
clone_size: many; v_call: TRBV7-4; cdr3_length: 15; j_call: TRBJ2-1; d_call: TRBD2; cdr3_aa: CASGLPSGGNNEQFF; cdr3_nt: TGTGCCAGCGGACTTCCTAGCGGGGGAAACAATGAGCAGTTCTTC
clone_size: many; v_call: TRBV7-2; cdr3_length: 15; j_call: TRBJ2-7; d_call: NA; cdr3_aa: CASSSSRGSSYEQYF; cdr3_nt: TGTGCCAGCAGCTCCTCCAGGGGTTCTTCGTACGAGCAGTACTTC
clone_size: few; v_call: TRBV7-9; cdr3_length: 16; j_call: TRBJ2-7; d_call: NA; cdr3_aa: CASSGGADRRGYEQYF; cdr3_nt: TGTGCCAGCAGCGGAGGGGCGGACCGCAGGGGCTACGAGCAGTACTTC